These T cell receptor beta chains were read from a single sample in a study of beta chain features in type 1 diabetes. Clones were read by immunoSEQ multiplex PCR, and TCRdb kept only the in-frame ones, dropping some. The sample holds 630,000 or so clones, roughly 13% seen once. The specimen was naive CD4+ T cells from blood. The receptors originated from a man between 18 and 29 years old with type 1 diabetes. CDR3s leave out the opening cysteine and the closing phenylalanine or tryptophan.

v_gene: TRBV13; j_gene: TRBJ2-3; CDR3aa: ASSLRSGADTQY
v_gene: TRBV7-9; j_gene: TRBJ2-1; CDR3aa: ASSFGGSRYNEQF
v_gene: TRBV7-6; j_gene: TRBJ2-1; CDR3aa: ASSLRMGHNEQF
v_gene: TRBV2; j_gene: TRBJ2-5; CDR3aa: ASSDVGETQY
v_gene: TRBV6-4; j_gene: TRBJ1-5; CDR3aa: ATLTADRGRGNQPQH
v_gene: TRBV19; j_gene: TRBJ2-1; CDR3aa: ASAKRTSGRPGSYNEQF
v_gene: TRBV19; j_gene: TRBJ1-5; CDR3aa: ASSDARTAEPQH
v_gene: TRBV11-2; j_gene: TRBJ2-5; CDR3aa: ASSLTIPETQY
v_gene: TRBV6-5; j_gene: TRBJ2-3; CDR3aa: ATLPGGRADTQY
v_gene: TRBV5-4; j_gene: TRBJ1-4; CDR3aa: ASSFGGGFGEKLF
v_gene: TRBV30; j_gene: TRBJ2-5; CDR3aa: AWNGQGQETQY
v_gene: TRBV5-1; j_gene: TRBJ2-7; CDR3aa: ASSPSGWGSYEQY
v_gene: TRBV30; j_gene: TRBJ2-5; CDR3aa: AWGTGGEETQY
v_gene: TRBV7-2; j_gene: TRBJ2-7; CDR3aa: ASSFLTGYYEQY
v_gene: TRBV5-4; j_gene: TRBJ2-1; CDR3aa: ASIKTSAAYNEQF
v_gene: TRBV19; j_gene: TRBJ1-5; CDR3aa: ASSTDRGRNQPQH
v_gene: TRBV4-2; j_gene: TRBJ2-4; CDR3aa: ASSQERTLAKNIQY
v_gene: TRBV5-1; j_gene: TRBJ1-6; CDR3aa: ASRPTGLGNSPLH
v_gene: TRBV13; j_gene: TRBJ2-7; CDR3aa: ASSPRLADEQY
v_gene: TRBV2; j_gene: TRBJ1-1; CDR3aa: ASTYRRENTEAF
v_gene: TRBV5-4; j_gene: TRBJ1-5; CDR3aa: ASSLPPQH
v_gene: TRBV6-5; j_gene: TRBJ2-7; CDR3aa: ASSPSGTGYEQY